Presented here are 2 T cell receptor beta chains from one specimen sequenced in a study of T-cell memory formation after mild COVID-19. TCRdb used MiXCR to reprocess the 5' RACE reads, holding one entry per CDR3 protein. Of over 70,000 distinct CDR3 sequences in the sample, approximately 16% were seen once. The sequencing sample was made of PBMCs or a T cell subset sorted from them (not recorded which). The receptors were sampled from a man younger than 35 who had mild COVID-19 (a few samples of this study predate the infection). Cell type and time point are not known.

This clonotype was observed a few times. This chain links TRBV7-8 with TRBJ1-5; D perhaps matches TRBD1 (5 bases). V was trimmed by 5 bases and J by 5 bases, leaving 22 bases between them. This CDR3 is 17 amino acids long. CDR1 and CDR2 from the germline V gene are SGHVS and FQNEAQ. CDR3 loop: CASSPPAGTPRDQPQHF. DNA of the CDR3: TGTGCCAGCAGCCCACCCGCCGGGACCCCTCGGGATCAGCCCCAGCATTTT.

Concerning this clonotype: One base away lies a much larger clone, so this may be a sequencing read error. This sequence joins TRBV15 and TRBJ2-3; D possibly matches TRBD1 or TRBD2 (6 bases each). Germline V CDR1 and CDR2: LNHNV, YYDKDF (reference sequence). The CDR3 is made up of 17 amino acids. Here the CDR3 reads CATSRGGNGGLTDTQCF. CDR3 bases: TGTGCCACCAGCAGAGGGGGGAACGGGGGCCTCACAGATACGCAGTGTTTT.